Listed here are 28 T cell receptor beta chains from one sample, sequenced in a study of blood T cell repertoires in COVID-19 (dated by TCRdb to 2018 to 2021). Preparation of the library involved the immunoSEQ multiplex PCR assay. TCRdb holds this immuneACCESS table with in-frame rearrangements only. Some clones are missing; in checked studies, unresolved V genes explain under half, and the rest has no known cause. The sample has around 250,000 clones on record, about nine tenths of them singletons. The top ten clonotypes cover 3% of the sample. The sequencing input was peripheral blood. These receptors all come from a woman in her 30s with active or convalescent COVID-19.

The chain uses TRBV21-1 and TRBJ2-2; the D call of TRBD2 is as the table states it, not checked on the DNA. TRBV21-1 is classified as a pseudogene. The CDR3 spans 23 residues. The CDR3 protein is CASSNGVGARLAGPFSGTGELFF. DNA of the CDR3: TGTGCCAGCAGCAATGGGGTGGGGGCGCGACTAGCGGGGCCTTTCTCAGGCACCGGGGAGCTGTTTTTT.

This chain uses TRBV3-1 (or the pseudogene TRBV3-2) with TRBJ1-2; D may be TRBD1 (5 bases). The CDR3 runs 16 residues. Trimming removed 0 bases at V and 0 bases at J, with 11 bases between. Per the germline V gene, CDR1 is LGHDT and CDR2 is YNNKEL (reference sequence). For the CDR3, the DNA is TGTGCCAGCAGCCAAGACTTGGGGGGGGCTAACTATGGCTACACCTTC. Protein: CASSQDLGGANYGYTF.

The V call is TRBV5-8, the J call TRBJ1-4; D may be TRBD1 (5 bases). CDR1 and CDR2 from the germline V gene are SGHTS and YDEGEE. V gave up 3 bases and J gave up 7 bases, with 13 bases separating them. The CDR3 runs 14 residues. The CDR3 region is CASSWGLRTEKLFF. In nucleotides, the CDR3 is TGTGCCAGCAGCTGGGGACTACGGACTGAAAAACTGTTTTTT.

V and J are TRBV7-2 and TRBJ1-2; 8 nucleotides align to TRBD1. Germline lookup yields CDR1 SGHTA and CDR2 FQGNSA. CDR3 length: 13 amino acids. The V and J ends lost 5 bases and 7 bases, in that order; junction bases with no gene match: 6. The CDR3 bases are TGTGCCAGCAGCGTGGGACAGGCTCTTGGCTACACCTTC. Its protein product is CASSVGQALGYTF.

The J gene is TRBJ2-7, the V gene TRBV6-5, with D perhaps TRBD2 (6 bases). Trimming cost V 5 bases and J 5 bases, with 19 bases left between them. The CDR3 is made up of 15 amino acids. The germline CDR1 and CDR2 sequences are MNHEY and SVGAGI. The chain's CDR3 is CASSPRGSGIHEQYF. The CDR3, as DNA: TGTGCCAGCAGTCCGCGGGGCAGTGGAATCCACGAGCAGTACTTC.

The rearrangement joins TRBV5-6 to TRBJ2-3; TRBD2 matches at 9 bases. There are 16 residues in the CDR3. The V gene's germline CDR1 is SGHDT and CDR2 YYEEEE. J was trimmed by 5 bases and V by 0 bases; bases with no gene match: 7. Written as DNA, the CDR3 is TGTGCCAGCAGCTTGGCTGGACTAGCGAGTCGAGATACGCAGTATTTT. Amino acids: CASSLAGLASRDTQYF.

The rearrangement uses TRBV5-1 and TRBJ1-1; no clear D. CDR3 length: 14 residues. Trimming stripped 2 bases from V and 3 bases from J, with 11 bases between. CDR1 and CDR2 (germline): SGHRS, YFSETQ. The CDR3 DNA reads as TGCGCCAGCAGCTTTACCGATCTAGACACTGAAGCTTTCTTT. This encodes CASSFTDLDTEAFF.

The chain is built from TRBV7-2 and TRBJ1-5, with 11 bases matching TRBD1. With 4 bases clipped from V and 6 bases from J, the junction kept 8 bases outside the gene matches. CDR3 size: 16 residues. Germline CDR1 SGHTA, CDR2 FQGNSA. The CDR3 DNA reads TGTGCCAGCAGCTCTTCCGGGACAGGGGGTACTCAGCCCCAGCATTTT. This translates into CASSSSGTGGTQPQHF.

The gene calls are TRBV6-5 and TRBJ1-1, with 8 nucleotides matching TRBD1. The CDR3 runs to 13 residues. Trimming cost V 3 bases and J 7 bases; bases outside gene matches: 4. The germline CDR1 and CDR2 sequences are MNHEY and SVGAGI. The CDR3 is CASSYGTGNEAFF. DNA for the CDR3: TGTGCCAGCAGTTATGGGACAGGCAATGAAGCTTTCTTT.

The chain combines TRBV11-3 with TRBJ2-5; 8 nucleotides agree with TRBD2. V trimming: 4 bases; J trimming: 5 bases; junction bases outside the gene matches: 3. This CDR3 has 13 amino acids. CDR1 SGHNT and CDR2 YENEEA come from the germline V gene. The CDR3 nucleotides are TGTGCCAGCAGCTCGACTAGCGCGGAGACCCAGTACTTC. This sequence encodes CASSSTSAETQYF.

V is TRBV7-6 and J is TRBJ2-1; D may be TRBD1 (5 bases). V dropped 4 bases and J dropped 9 bases, with 10 bases sitting between them. Germline CDR1 and CDR2: SGHVS and FNYEAQ. The CDR3 is 12 residues long. CDR3 loop: CASSSKGFEQFF. The CDR3 DNA follows: TGTGCCAGCAGCTCCAAGGGGTTTGAGCAGTTCTTC.

The J gene is TRBJ2-7, the V gene TRBV28, with 10 bases identical to TRBD1. There are 15 residues in the CDR3. Germline V CDR1 and CDR2: MDHEN, SYDVKM. The junction had 3 bases not matched to a gene; V was cut back by 2 bases and J by 2 bases. CDR3 sequence (DNA): TGTGCCAGCAGTTTAGGCGGGACAGGGGCCTACGAGCAGTACTTC. Its protein product is CASSLGGTGAYEQYF.

The chain joins TRBV28 to TRBJ2-3, with no clear D. Germline CDR1 is MDHEN and CDR2 is SYDVKM. The V end was cut by 5 bases, the J end by 8 bases, with 14 bases between. This CDR3 has 13 residues. The CDR3 region has the DNA TGTGCCAGCAGTCTTACCTCCGGGTCTACGCAGTATTTT. Translating gives CASSLTSGSTQYF.

Only a few counts were recorded for this clone. This sequence joins TRBV5-5 and TRBJ1-2; no reliable D call. Germline assignment: CDR1 SGHKS and CDR2 YYEKEE (reference sequence). V gave up 4 bases and J gave up 3 bases, with 10 bases separating them. The CDR3 is 13 residues long. CDR3 residues: CASSTTVDYGYTF. DNA for the CDR3: TGTGCCAGCAGCACCACAGTAGACTATGGCTACACCTTC.

This clone has just one count. The chain is built from TRBV27 and TRBJ1-1; D perhaps matches TRBD1 (6 bases). V lost 5 bases and J 4 bases, leaving 14 bases between the germline ends. CDR3 length: 14 amino acids. Germline-derived CDR1 and CDR2 are MNHEY and SMNVEV (reference sequence). DNA for the CDR3: TGTGCCAGCAGTCTCCGGGAGGGGGGCACTGAAGCTTTCTTT. It yields the protein CASSLREGGTEAFF.

This clone was recorded only once. The chain carries TRBV6-1 and TRBJ2-7, with D perhaps matching TRBD2 (5 bases). Per germline, CDR1 MNHNS and CDR2 SASEGT. The length of the CDR3 is 15 residues. V was cut by 1 base and J by 8 bases, with 18 bases left in between. DNA of the CDR3: TGTGCCAGCAGTGAAGGGGGAGCTACTTCTCTTAAGCAGTACTTC. This gives the protein CASSEGGATSLKQYF.

The chain combines TRBV6-5 with TRBJ2-7; 10 nucleotides agree with TRBD1. The CDR3 contains 14 residues. CDR1 and CDR2 from the germline V gene are MNHEY and SVGAGI. V lost 7 bases and J lost 5; bases outside the gene matches: 8. The CDR3 coding sequence is TGTGCCAGCACCGACAGGGGGCGAAAGAACGAGCAGTACTTC. Protein sequence: CASTDRGRKNEQYF.

This chain joins TRBV5-1 and TRBJ2-2; D is unclear. The ends were cut back, 3 bases at V and 2 bases at J, with 11 bases in the middle. Germline V gene sequence: CDR1 SGHRS, CDR2 YFSETQ. The CDR3 length is 15 residues. CDR3 nucleotides: TGCGCCAGCAGCTCGGGTTTCCGAAACACCGGGGAGCTGTTTTTT. Translated, it gives CASSSGFRNTGELFF.

V and J are TRBV6-6 and TRBJ2-7, with 7 bases fitting TRBD1. The CDR3 loop spans 19 amino acids. Trimming cost V 6 bases and J 6 bases; bases outside gene matches: 26. CDR1 is MNHNY, CDR2 SVGAGI, per germline (reference sequence). The CDR3, as DNA: TGTGCCAGCAGCCGACTGCCCGCTTATCAGACAGGGAAGGTGAGCGAGCAGTACTTC. Protein product: CASSRLPAYQTGKVSEQYF.

This chain links TRBV19 with TRBJ1-1; 7 positions match TRBD1. The CDR3 covers 13 residues. The trim removed 5 bases at V and 2 bases at J, leaving 2 bases unmatched. Germline CDR1 LNHDA, CDR2 SQIVND (reference sequence). CDR3 region: CASSHRGNTEAFF. The CDR3 DNA reads TGTGCCAGTAGTCACAGGGGAAACACTGAAGCTTTCTTT.

The chain recombines TRBV6-4 with TRBJ2-7, with 10 nucleotides matching TRBD1. Germline values: CDR1 MRHNA, CDR2 SNTAGT. This CDR3 comprises 18 residues. V gave up 2 bases and J gave up 5 bases; unmatched junction bases: 15. The CDR3 region is CASSDVYRRDRGDHEQYF. The CDR3 DNA reads as TGTGCCAGCAGTGACGTTTACCGGAGGGACAGGGGCGACCACGAGCAGTACTTC.

The chain links TRBV2 to TRBJ1-6, with 7 bases lining up with TRBD1. This CDR3 is built from 14 residues. The ends lost 9 bases at V and 9 bases at J; junction bases unmatched: 11. The germline V gene encodes CDR1 SNHLY and CDR2 FYNNEI. This CDR3 reads CASAARQGSSPLHF. CDR3 sequence (DNA): TGTGCCAGTGCAGCGCGACAGGGTAGTTCACCCCTCCACTTT.

The chain employs TRBV19 and TRBJ2-1; 8 nucleotides agree with TRBD2. V was pared by 7 bases and J by 10 bases, with 9 bases of the junction left unmatched. CDR3 size: 13 residues. The germline gives CDR1 LNHDA, CDR2 SQIVND (reference sequence). The CDR3, as DNA: TGTGCCAGTATGGGACGGGGGGGCAGCGAGCAGTTCTTC. It encodes CASMGRGGSEQFF. The whole variable domain, filled in from reference TRBV19 and TRBJ2-1, reads DGGITQSPKYLFRKEGQNVTLSCEQNLNHDAMYWYRQDPGQGLRLIYYSQIVNDFQKGDIAEGYSVSREKKESFPLTVTSAQKNPTAFYLCASMGRGGSEQFFGPGTRLTVL.

The chain couples TRBV28 to TRBJ2-1; 13 bases map to TRBD2. CDR3 length equals 16 residues. The V segment lost 5 bases and the J segment 9 bases; nucleotides outside the gene matches: 10. Germline V gene lookup returns CDR1 MDHEN and CDR2 SYDVKM. The CDR3 loop is CASSPFFGLAGVEQFF. Written as DNA, the CDR3 is TGTGCCAGCAGTCCCTTCTTCGGACTAGCGGGGGTTGAGCAGTTCTTC. The full variable domain, completed using reference TRBV28 and TRBJ2-1, is DVKVTQSSRYLVKRTGEKVFLECVQDMDHENMFWYRQDPGLGLRLIYFSYDVKMKEKGDIPEGYSVSREKKERFSLILESASTNQTSMYLCASSPFFGLAGVEQFFGPGTRLTVL.

The chain carries TRBV20-1 and TRBJ2-4, with D unresolved. This CDR3 is built from 14 residues. In germline, CDR1 is DFQATT, CDR2 SNEGSKA (reference sequence). V lost 3 bases, J lost 1 base, and 10 bases lay in between. CDR3 in amino acids: CSASRSSAKNIQYF. CDR3 coding DNA: TGCAGTGCTAGTAGGTCTAGTGCCAAAAACATTCAGTACTTC.

The rearrangement joins TRBV18 to TRBJ1-3; 10 bases line up with TRBD1. Germline values: CDR1 KGHSH, CDR2 LQKENI. Trimming cost V 4 bases and J 0 bases; bases outside gene matches: 3. The CDR3 sequence is 16 residues long. In nucleotides, the CDR3 is TGTGCCAGCTCACTCCGACAGGGGGCCTCTGGAAACACCATATATTTT. It translates to CASSLRQGASGNTIYF.

This clone was detected once. V and J are TRBV13 and TRBJ1-6; 11 nucleotides match TRBD1. Germline V lookup: CDR1 PRHDT, CDR2 FYEKMQ (reference sequence). This CDR3 spans 17 amino acids. Trimming took 5 bases from V and 4 from J; bases not matched to a gene: 7. CDR3 in DNA: TGTGCCAGCAGCCCACGGGGACAGGGGGTTTATAATTCACCCCTCCACTTT. This sequence encodes CASSPRGQGVYNSPLHF.

This rearrangement joins TRBV6-5 to TRBJ2-7; D remains ambiguous. Germline V gene lookup returns CDR1 MNHEY and CDR2 SVGAGI. The CDR3 spans 13 residues. V was pared by 0 bases and J by 7 bases, with 10 bases between. The CDR3 DNA follows: TGTGCCAGCAGTTACTCGTCCGGGTGGGAGCAGTACTTC. It translates to CASSYSSGWEQYF.